This is a list of T cell receptor beta chains from one sample in a study of T cell responses to AZD1222 COVID-19 vaccine. This table comes from immunoSEQ multiplex PCR, and its TCRdb copy is limited to in-frame clones, with some not included. The sample has about 46,000 clones; about 87% are singletons. Here the sequenced sample was peripheral blood, taken 28 days after the second AZD1222 dose. These receptors came from an adult who received the AZD1222 COVID-19 vaccine. CDR3s include the opening cysteine and the closing phenylalanine or tryptophan. The D gene is left open where the match is weak. Part of the rows lack a size; the others show once, few, many or a class for expanded clones.

CDR3aa,CDR3nt,abundance,v_gene,d_gene,j_gene
CASKDLGLNTDTQYF,TGCGCCAGCAAGGATCTGGGACTTAACACAGATACGCAGTATTTT,NA,TRBV5-1,NA,TRBJ2-3
CAIKGARTEAFF,TGTGCCATCAAAGGGGCTCGGACTGAAGCTTTCTTT,NA,TRBV10-3,NA,TRBJ1-1
CASRKYKVAKNIQYF,TGTGCCAGTAGAAAGTATAAAGTAGCCAAAAACATTCAGTACTTC,NA,TRBV19,NA,TRBJ2-4
CASQRGPFEEQFF,TGTGCCAGCCAACGGGGACCCTTTGAAGAGCAGTTCTTC,NA,TRBV11-3,NA,TRBJ2-1
CASSQGAGDTQYF,TGTGCCAGCAGCCAGGGGGCCGGAGATACGCAGTATTTT,NA,TRBV14,NA,TRBJ2-3
CASSLEGPRAGWINQQFF,TGTGCCAGCAGCTTGGAAGGGCCAAGGGCGGGATGGATCAATCAGCAGTTCTTC,NA,TRBV5-5,NA,TRBJ2-1
CAPRLAVLYNEQFF,TGTGCCCCGCGGCTAGCGGTCCTCTACAATGAGCAGTTCTTC,NA,TRBV30,TRBD2,TRBJ2-1
CSASRGDMNTEAFF,TGCAGTGCTAGTAGGGGGGACATGAACACTGAAGCTTTCTTT,NA,TRBV20-1,NA,TRBJ1-1
CASSMGLEQFF,TGTGCCAGCAGCATGGGACTGGAGCAGTTCTTC,few,TRBV7-9,NA,TRBJ2-1
CSASVANLTQYF,TGCAGTGCTAGTGTGGCAAACCTTACGCAGTATTTT,NA,TRBV20-1,NA,TRBJ2-3
CASSDGGRGNTIYF,TGTGCCAGCAGTGACGGTGGCAGAGGAAACACCATATATTTT,NA,TRBV2,NA,TRBJ1-3
CSVESSGRDSYEQYF,TGCAGCGTTGAGAGTAGCGGGAGAGACTCCTACGAGCAGTACTTC,NA,TRBV29-1,TRBD2,TRBJ2-7
CASTGYDFSPLHF,TGCGCCAGCACGGGCTACGATTTCTCACCCCTCCACTTT,NA,TRBV10-2,NA,TRBJ1-6
CASSVASGYLSDTQYF,TGTGCCAGCAGCGTAGCTAGCGGGTATTTATCAGATACGCAGTATTTT,once,TRBV9,TRBD2,TRBJ2-3
CASSLAGNSNQPQHF,TGCGCCAGCAGCTTGGCAGGTAATAGCAATCAGCCCCAGCATTTT,NA,TRBV5-1,NA,TRBJ1-5
CASSLSVSYEQYF,TGTGCCAGCAGCTTGAGCGTCTCCTACGAGCAGTACTTC,NA,TRBV7-9,NA,TRBJ2-7
CASSQTGGTEAFF,TGTGCCAGCAGCCAGACAGGAGGCACTGAAGCTTTCTTT,few,TRBV14,NA,TRBJ1-1
CASSLGTSDLETQYF,TGCGCCAGCAGCTTAGGGACTAGCGATTTGGAGACCCAGTACTTC,NA,TRBV5-1,TRBD2,TRBJ2-5
CASSLETGSEQYF,TGTGCCAGCAGCTTGGAGACAGGGTCCGAGCAGTACTTC,NA,TRBV5-4,TRBD1,TRBJ2-7
CASSLATSGNYNEQFF,TGTGCCAGCAGCTTAGCGACTAGCGGGAACTACAATGAGCAGTTCTTC,NA,TRBV7-3,TRBD2,TRBJ2-1
CASSPSTSPGGGETQYF,TGTGCCAGCTCACCATCCACTTCTCCGGGGGGCGGAGAGACCCAGTACTTC,NA,TRBV18,NA,TRBJ2-5
CAISESTGGGNEQFF,TGTGCCATCAGTGAGTCTACAGGGGGAGGCAATGAGCAGTTCTTC,NA,TRBV10-3,TRBD1,TRBJ2-1
CASSPTRGVGNTIYF,TGTGCCAGCAGCCCCACGCGGGGCGTTGGAAACACCATATATTTT,NA,TRBV7-9,NA,TRBJ1-3
CASGLTYEQYF,TGTGCTAGTGGTTTGACCTACGAGCAGTACTTC,few,TRBV12-5,NA,TRBJ2-7
CASSEFRTAQKETQYF,TGCGCCAGCAGTGAATTTCGGACAGCCCAGAAAGAGACCCAGTACTTC,NA,TRBV10-1,NA,TRBJ2-5
CASSREAGLAGLEQYF,TGTGCCAGCAGCAGGGAGGCTGGACTAGCGGGGCTAGAGCAGTACTTC,NA,TRBV5-4,TRBD2,TRBJ2-7
CASSLNFGEGNSPLHF,TGTGCCAGCAGTTTGAATTTCGGCGAGGGTAATTCACCCCTCCACTTT,NA,TRBV27,NA,TRBJ1-6
CAISPGQFLYEQYF,TGTGCCATCAGCCCCGGACAGTTCCTCTACGAGCAGTACTTC,NA,TRBV10-3,NA,TRBJ2-7
CASHTGAESPLHF,TGTGCTAGCCACACAGGGGCGGAATCACCCCTCCACTTT,NA,TRBV2,TRBD1,TRBJ1-6
CASSATRRTEAFF,TGTGCCAGCAGCGCTACACGGCGGACTGAAGCTTTCTTT,NA,TRBV7-8,NA,TRBJ1-1
CASNTGWGQETQYF,TGTGCCAGCAATACAGGCTGGGGTCAAGAGACCCAGTACTTC,NA,TRBV9,NA,TRBJ2-5
CASSIVGGAGYEQYF,TGTGCCAGTAGTATAGTCGGGGGCGCCGGATACGAGCAGTACTTC,NA,TRBV19,NA,TRBJ2-7
CASSLEVLTSTDTQYF,TGTGCCAGCAGCTTGGAGGTGCTCACAAGCACAGATACGCAGTATTTT,NA,TRBV5-4,NA,TRBJ2-3
CASSLGLAGLTDTQYF,TGTGCCAGCAGCCTCGGACTAGCGGGACTCACAGATACGCAGTATTTT,NA,TRBV5-4,TRBD2,TRBJ2-3
CASSRDRSNYGYTF,TGCGCCAGCAGCCGGGACAGGTCCAACTATGGCTACACCTTC,NA,TRBV5-1,TRBD1,TRBJ1-2
CASSLLGKQFF,TGTGCCAGCAGTTTGTTGGGAAAGCAGTTCTTC,NA,TRBV12-3/TRBV12-4,NA,TRBJ2-1
CASSLAGLASSYEQYF,TGTGCCAGCAGCTTAGCGGGACTAGCGAGCTCCTACGAGCAGTACTTC,NA,TRBV7-8,TRBD2,TRBJ2-7
CASSQDQSSYNSPLHF,TGCGCCAGCAGCCAAGATCAAAGCTCCTATAATTCACCCCTCCACTTT,NA,TRBV4-1,NA,TRBJ1-6
CASGFTLSDSSYEQYF,TGTGCTAGTGGTTTTACATTATCGGACAGCTCCTACGAGCAGTACTTC,NA,TRBV12-5,NA,TRBJ2-7
CASGDRGMNTEAFF,TGTGCCAGCGGGGACAGGGGGATGAACACTGAAGCTTTCTTT,once,TRBV7-9,TRBD1,TRBJ1-1
CASSLLGRASVAEAFF,TGCGCCAGCAGCTTGCTAGGTAGGGCGAGCGTCGCTGAAGCTTTCTTT,NA,TRBV5-1,NA,TRBJ1-1
CASSWTGWTGELFF,TGTGCCAGCAGTTGGACAGGGTGGACCGGGGAGCTGTTTTTT,NA,TRBV6-4,TRBD1,TRBJ2-2
CASSPPGRVQETQYF,TGTGCCAGCTCACCCCCCGGGAGGGTACAAGAGACCCAGTACTTC,NA,TRBV18,TRBD2,TRBJ2-5
CASSLDTADTQYF,TGCGCCAGCAGCTTGGATACAGCAGATACGCAGTATTTT,NA,TRBV5-1,NA,TRBJ2-3
CASSYLSHGGGRHF,TGTGCCAGCAGTTACCTCAGTCACGGGGGAGGTCGTCATTTT,once,TRBV6-2/TRBV6-3,NA,TRBJ1-5
CASSVRREGYNEQFF,TGTGCCAGCAGCGTCAGACGGGAGGGGTACAATGAGCAGTTCTTC,NA,TRBV9,TRBD2,TRBJ2-1
CASSERQGYGNTIYF,TGTGCCAGCAGTGAAAGGCAGGGGTATGGAAACACCATATATTTT,NA,TRBV2,NA,TRBJ1-3
CASSQELGEQPQHF,TGCGCCAGCAGCCAAGAGTTGGGAGAGCAGCCCCAGCATTTT,NA,TRBV4-3,NA,TRBJ1-5
CASSYDGRTEAFF,TGTGCCAGCAGTTACGATGGAAGGACTGAAGCTTTCTTT,NA,TRBV6-6,NA,TRBJ1-1
CASSGGTDTQYF,TGCGCCAGCAGTGGAGGCACAGATACGCAGTATTTT,once,TRBV10-1,NA,TRBJ2-3
CASSPPHQRNYGYTF,TGTGCCAGCAGCCCCCCTCATCAGCGTAACTATGGCTACACCTTC,NA,TRBV9,NA,TRBJ1-2
CASLRTDTQYF,TGTGCCAGTCTCCGCACAGATACGCAGTATTTT,NA,TRBV18,NA,TRBJ2-3
CASSELKDRGRTPLHF,TGTGCCAGCAGTGAACTAAAGGACAGGGGGAGGACACCCCTCCACTTT,NA,TRBV6-1,TRBD1,TRBJ1-6
CASRDRETDTQYF,TGCGCCAGCCGGGACAGAGAGACAGATACGCAGTATTTT,NA,TRBV5-1,TRBD1,TRBJ2-3
CASSMIGLQETQYF,TGCGCCAGCAGCATGATCGGGCTCCAAGAGACCCAGTACTTC,NA,TRBV5-1,NA,TRBJ2-5
CSVEKKAYEQYF,TGCAGCGTTGAAAAAAAGGCCTACGAGCAGTACTTC,NA,TRBV29-1,NA,TRBJ2-7
CASSQDGVGRLAFRTQYF,TGCGCCAGCAGCCAAGATGGGGTGGGGAGGCTAGCGTTTCGTACGCAGTATTTT,NA,TRBV4-3,NA,TRBJ2-3
CASSHGPGKAYEQYF,TGTGCCAGCAGCCATGGGCCCGGGAAAGCCTACGAGCAGTACTTC,NA,TRBV14,NA,TRBJ2-7
CASSEGFGGATDTQYF,TGTGCCAGCAGTGAAGGTTTCGGGGGTGCGACAGATACGCAGTATTTT,NA,TRBV6-1,NA,TRBJ2-3
CASSLQGAEAFF,TGTGCCAGCAGCCTACAGGGGGCTGAAGCTTTCTTT,NA,TRBV7-8,TRBD1,TRBJ1-1